This T cell receptor beta chain was recorded in a study of neurological immune-mediated disorders. 5'RACE with 10-nucleotide random UMIs generated the cDNA. From the 5' RACE reads, TCRdb called clonotypes with MiXCR, one entry per CDR3 protein. Of tens of thousands of distinct CDR3 sequences in the sample, 2.6% were seen once. V dropped 6 bases and J dropped 1 base, with 12 bases sitting between them. In germline, CDR1 is DFQATT, CDR2 SNEGSKA (reference sequence). The CDR3 has 13 residues. This clonotype appeared many times. As yet, its antigen is unknown. Study-level results: Falling below healthy controls, multiple sclerosis showed the least TCR clonal expansion, while HTLV-1-associated myelopathy showed the most.

V and J are TRBV20-1 and TRBJ1-1; D may be TRBD1 (6 bases). This receptor was identified in a woman in her twenties or thirties with multiple sclerosis. What was sequenced was PBMCs. For the CDR3, the DNA is TGCAGTGCGAAACAGGGCGCGAACACTGAAGCTTTCTTT. It codes for CSAKQGANTEAFF.